A single sample is the source of the 11 T cell receptor beta chains below, sequenced in a study of OX40 agonist ivuxolimab in advanced cancers. Some clones are missing from TCRdb's copy, which holds only in-frame ones; the method was immunoSEQ multiplex PCR. There are 70,000 to 90,000 clones in the sample; around 85% occur only once, and 1.5% to 2% lies in the top ten. This sample comprised CD4+ or CD8+ T cells sorted from blood, obtained in a trial of the OX40 agonist ivuxolimab. The receptor source for this set is an adult with an advanced solid tumor such as melanoma, head and neck, liver or kidney cancer.

A remark on this clone: Other DNA sequences in the sample encode the same CDR3. The genes are TRBV27 and TRBJ1-2, with 7 bases identical to TRBD1. Germline V gives CDR1 MNHEY, CDR2 SMNVEV (reference sequence). This CDR3 is built from 14 residues. The V gene end was trimmed by 0 bases and the J gene end by 8 bases; junction bases not matched to a gene: 6. The CDR3 sequence: CASSLSRQGFGYTF. CDR3 DNA: TGTGCCAGCAGTTTATCAAGACAGGGCTTCGGCTACACCTTC.

The chain joins TRBV5-4 to TRBJ2-2; D gene ambiguous. Looked up from germline, CDR1 is SGHNT and CDR2 is YYREEE (reference sequence). CDR3 size: 14 residues. V lost 2 bases and J lost 5, with 10 bases in between. CDR3 nucleotide sequence: TGTGCCAGCAGCTTTGTTATAAGTACCGGGGAGCTGTTTTTT. It codes for CASSFVISTGELFF.

A few counts support this clone. The chain uses TRBV13 and TRBJ2-7, with D uncertain. The CDR3 is made up of 13 amino acids. V shed 6 bases and J shed 3 bases, with 12 bases lying between them. The germline gives CDR1 PRHDT, CDR2 FYEKMQ (reference sequence). For the CDR3, the DNA is TGTGCCAGCAGACACCCTATGAACTACGAGCAGTACTTC. It codes for CASRHPMNYEQYF.

The chain carries TRBV30 and TRBJ2-6; TRBD1 agrees at 8 bases. Trimming took 5 bases from V and 10 from J; bases not matched to a gene: 7. The CDR3 loop spans 13 amino acids. CDR1 and CDR2 from the germline V gene are GTSNPN and SVGIG (reference sequence). The CDR3 loop reads CAWGQGPANVLTF. DNA of the CDR3: TGTGCCTGGGGACAGGGACCTGCTAACGTCCTGACTTTC.

This clone was seen only a few times. The rearrangement joins TRBV28 to TRBJ1-4; D unresolved. The CDR3 covers 12 residues. V was clipped by 2 bases and J by 10 bases, with 8 bases between them. CDR1 and CDR2 (germline): MDHEN, SYDVKM. CDR3 in amino acids: CASSLTEGKLFF. DNA of the CDR3: TGTGCCAGCAGTTTAACTGAAGGAAAACTGTTTTTT.

V usage is TRBV28 and J usage is TRBJ1-3, with 7 nucleotides matching TRBD1. Germline lookup yields CDR1 MDHEN and CDR2 SYDVKM. CDR3 length: 14 amino acids. With 6 bases clipped from V and 6 bases from J, the junction kept 8 bases outside the gene matches. The CDR3 spells CASSLTGYQNTIYF. The CDR3 DNA reads TGTGCCAGCAGCCTGACAGGGTACCAAAACACCATATATTTT.

The chain employs TRBV23-1 and TRBJ2-1, with 8 bases that match TRBD1. Being an ORF, TRBV23-1 has a function that is uncertain. V trimming: 4 bases; J trimming: 8 bases; junction bases outside the gene matches: 16. The CDR3 is 17 amino acids. CDR3 in DNA: TGCGCCAGCAGTCCTGCCTTCAGGGGGCTGTTTGGAGATGAGCAGTTCTTC. Residues: CASSPAFRGLFGDEQFF.

The chain uses TRBV11-3 and TRBJ2-7; 9 nucleotides align to TRBD2. V trimming: 6 bases; J trimming: 2 bases; junction bases outside the gene matches: 8. Germline CDR1 SGHNT, CDR2 YENEEA. This CDR3 comprises 15 residues. In DNA, the CDR3 is TGTGCCAGCAGTCCCCGAAGCGGGAGGACCTACGAGCAGTACTTC. Translating gives CASSPRSGRTYEQYF.

This chain links TRBV5-1 with TRBJ2-1, with TRBD2 matching 8 bases. J gave up 15 bases and V 0 bases, and 2 bases lay outside the gene matches. Germline assignment: CDR1 SGHRS and CDR2 YFSETQ. This CDR3 spans 11 amino acids. The DNA for the CDR3 is TGCGCCAGCAGCTTGGGACTAGCGTCGTTCTTC. Translation gives CASSLGLASFF.

The chain employs TRBV19 and TRBJ2-7; 9 bases fit TRBD2. CDR1 and CDR2 from the germline V gene are LNHDA and SQIVND (reference sequence). CDR3 size: 15 residues. With 7 bases clipped from V and 2 bases from J, the junction kept 9 bases outside the gene matches. CDR3 residues: CASTPAASGTYEQYF. CDR3 in DNA: TGTGCCAGTACCCCGGCGGCTAGCGGGACCTACGAGCAGTACTTC.

The J gene is TRBJ2-1, the V gene TRBV4-2, with D tentatively TRBD2 (5 bases). This CDR3 has 13 amino acids. Germline V CDR1 and CDR2: LGHNA, YNFKEQ. V lost 0 bases and J lost 8, with 8 bases in between. The chain's CDR3 is CASSQESRDEQFF. The CDR3 nucleotides are TGTGCCAGCAGCCAAGAGTCGAGGGATGAGCAGTTCTTC.